This T cell receptor beta chain was sequenced for a study of pediatric ulcerative colitis. Points from the study as a whole: Blood-rectal clonal overlap within each person was significantly higher in ulcerative colitis patients than controls. In rectum, acute severe colitis had expanded clones and less diversity. A couple of rectal CDR3 clonotypes occurred in all ulcerative colitis patients.

At colonoscopy, a blood sample was also collected. The repertoire was sequenced with immunoSEQ multiplex PCR; TCRdb's copy has only in-frame clones and lacks some. This table holds around 30,000 clones, roughly 82% found once. Trimming removed 6 bases from V and 2 bases from J, with 14 bases in between. CDR3 length: 14 residues. Germline V gene data show CDR1 as SNHLY and CDR2 as FYNNEI. Turning to this clone: Its antigen is still unknown.

The rearrangement joins TRBV2 to TRBJ2-7, with a tentative D call TRBD2 (5 bases). Source material: blood. This clonotype was obtained from a boy aged 5-17 years with severe ulcerative colitis. The CDR3, as DNA: TGTGCCAGCAGAGACCTAGCCTTTCCCTACGAGCAGTACTTC. Protein product: CASRDLAFPYEQYF.